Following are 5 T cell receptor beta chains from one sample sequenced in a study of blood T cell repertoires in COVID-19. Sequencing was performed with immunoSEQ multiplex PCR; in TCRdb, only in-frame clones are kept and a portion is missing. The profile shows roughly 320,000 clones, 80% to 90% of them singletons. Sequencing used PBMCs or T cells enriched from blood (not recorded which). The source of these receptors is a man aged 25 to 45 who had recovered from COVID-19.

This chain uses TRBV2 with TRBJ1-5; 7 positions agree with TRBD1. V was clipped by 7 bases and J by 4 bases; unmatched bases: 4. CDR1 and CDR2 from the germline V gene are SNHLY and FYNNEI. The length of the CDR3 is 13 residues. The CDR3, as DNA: TGTGCCAGCAAGGGACAGTCTAATCAGCCCCAGCATTTT. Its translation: CASKGQSNQPQHF.

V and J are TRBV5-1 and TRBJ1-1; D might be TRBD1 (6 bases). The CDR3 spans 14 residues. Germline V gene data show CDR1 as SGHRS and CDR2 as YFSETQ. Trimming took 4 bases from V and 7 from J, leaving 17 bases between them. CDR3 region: CASSRTTGNGEAFF. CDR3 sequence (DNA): TGCGCCAGCAGCCGCACCACAGGGAATGGTGAAGCTTTCTTT.

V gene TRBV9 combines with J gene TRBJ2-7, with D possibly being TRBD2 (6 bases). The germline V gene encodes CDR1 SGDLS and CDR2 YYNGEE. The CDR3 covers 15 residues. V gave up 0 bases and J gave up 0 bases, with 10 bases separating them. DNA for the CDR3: TGTGCCAGCAGCGTAGAGTTAGCGGTCTCCTACGAGCAGTACTTC. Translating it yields CASSVELAVSYEQYF.

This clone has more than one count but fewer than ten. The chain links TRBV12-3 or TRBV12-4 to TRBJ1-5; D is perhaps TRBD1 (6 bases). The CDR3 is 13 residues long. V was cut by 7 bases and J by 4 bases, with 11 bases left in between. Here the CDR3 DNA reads TGTGCCAGCACTTTTCAGGGGAATCAGCCCCAGCATTTT. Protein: CASTFQGNQPQHF.

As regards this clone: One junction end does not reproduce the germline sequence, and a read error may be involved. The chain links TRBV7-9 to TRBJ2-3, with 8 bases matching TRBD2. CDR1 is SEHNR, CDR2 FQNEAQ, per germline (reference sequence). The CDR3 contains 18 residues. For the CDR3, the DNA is TGTGCCAGCAGCCTAGCGGGCGGGAGGACGATTAGCACAGATACGCAGTATTTT. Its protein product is CASSLAGGRTISTDTQYF.